This T cell receptor (beta chain) was sequenced in a study of T cells after yellow fever vaccination. TCRdb re-derived calls from the 5' RACE reads in MiXCR, one entry per CDR3 protein. The sample holds approximately 610,000 distinct CDR3 sequences, less than 20% seen once. V dropped 6 bases and J dropped 5 bases, with 11 bases sitting between them. This CDR3 is built from 13 residues. The source of this sequence is a man aged 18 to 29 who received the YFV17D yellow fever vaccine. The chain uses TRBV12-3 or TRBV12-4 and TRBJ2-1; maybe TRBD1 (6 bases). Source: PBMCs, taken 5 days after the first yellow fever vaccination. The CDR3 bases are TGTGCCAGCAGGGTAAACAGGGACAATGAGCAGTTCTTC. The encoded protein is CASRVNRDNEQFF.